Each of the 2 T cell receptor beta chains below was sequenced from the same sample in a study of regulatory T cells in long-lasting Graves disease. Time point reported: persistent/refractory GD, antithyroid drugs over 5 years with positive TRAb. Generation of the TCR library employed RNA extracted from PBMCs. Sequencing libraries for TCR beta were prepared with iRepertoire HTBI primers and Arm-PCR of CDR3 regions. MiXCR, run by TCRdb on the multiplex PCR reads, gives a single entry per CDR3 protein. This sample has about 470,000 distinct CDR3 sequences; roughly 21% occur once, and the top ten carry over 6%. The sequencing used peripheral blood mononuclear cells (PBMCs), collected when the disease was refractory, from a patient treated with antithyroid drugs. These receptors came from a female donor with Graves disease.

The rearrangement joins TRBV9 to TRBJ1-1, with D possibly TRBD1 on 6 matching bases. Trimming took 4 bases from V and 3 from J, leaving 13 bases between them. Germline CDR1 and CDR2: SGDLS and YYNGEE. This CDR3 contains 14 residues. CDR3 sequence (DNA): TGTGCCAGCAGCCCGGACAGAGTCTACACTGAAGCTTTCTTT. The encoded protein is CASSPDRVYTEAFF. Supplemented by reference TRBV9 and TRBJ1-1, the full variable domain reads DSGVTQTPKHLITATGQRVTLRCSPRSGDLSVYWYQQSLDQGLQFLIQYYNGEERAKGNILERFSAQQFPDLHSELNLSSLELGDSALYFCASSPDRVYTEAFFGQGTRLTVV.

This clonotype was seen a handful of times. This chain connects TRBV12-3 or TRBV12-4 to TRBJ1-5; no definite D call. Trimming removed 6 bases from V and 4 bases from J, with 13 bases in between. This CDR3 contains 14 residues. This CDR3 reads CASSPDGGNQPQHF. CDR3 nucleotides: TGTGCCAGCAGCCCGGATGGAGGAAATCAGCCCCAGCATTTT.